The 23 T cell receptor beta chains below were found in one sample sequenced in a study of blood T cell repertoires in COVID-19. The assay was immunoSEQ multiplex PCR, and TCRdb's table has in-frame clones only and misses some. This sample has fewer than 75,000 clones, with roughly nine tenths found just once. The specimen sequenced was peripheral blood. Receptors originate from a man aged 50-59 years with active COVID-19.

V is TRBV2 and J is TRBJ2-3; 9 bases line up with TRBD2. J gave up 7 bases and V 6 bases, and 11 bases lay outside the gene matches. CDR1 is SNHLY, CDR2 FYNNEI, per germline. This CDR3 is built from 15 residues. CDR3 loop: CASRETSGPTHTQYF. CDR3 coding DNA: TGTGCCAGCAGGGAGACTAGCGGACCAACCCATACGCAGTATTTT. The variable domain in full, with the rest retrieved from reference TRBV2 and TRBJ2-3, is EPEVTQTPSHQVTQMGQEVILRCVPISNHLYFYWYRQILGQKVEFLVSFYNNEISEKSEIFDDQFSVERPDGSNFTLKIRSTKLEDSAMYFCASRETSGPTHTQYFGPGTRLTVL.

The V and J genes are TRBV7-9 and TRBJ2-7, with D maybe TRBD1 (5 bases). Trimming took 0 bases from V and 2 from J, leaving 11 bases between them. Germline CDR1 is SEHNR and CDR2 is FQNEAQ (reference sequence). This CDR3 has 15 amino acids. This chain's CDR3 is CASSLAAGFTYEQYF. The CDR3 nucleotides read TGTGCCAGCAGCTTAGCCGCAGGGTTCACCTACGAGCAGTACTTC.

This clone appeared a few times. The chain is built from TRBV9 and TRBJ1-2; TRBD1 matches at 7 bases. CDR1 is SGDLS, CDR2 YYNGEE, per germline. The CDR3 runs 15 residues. J was trimmed by 3 bases and V by 1 base; bases with no gene match: 6. The chain's CDR3 is CASSVFSDRDYGYTF. The CDR3, as DNA: TGTGCCAGCAGCGTATTCTCCGACAGGGACTATGGCTACACCTTC.

This rearrangement joins TRBV9 to TRBJ1-2, with D maybe TRBD1 (6 bases). This CDR3 comprises 14 residues. With 4 bases removed from V and 4 bases from J, the gap between germline ends came to 14 bases. Germline values: CDR1 SGDLS, CDR2 YYNGEE. For the CDR3, the DNA is TGTGCCAGCAGCCCTGGGGGGGCCAGCTATGGCTACACCTTC. Residues: CASSPGGASYGYTF.

The chain uses TRBV21-1 and TRBJ2-5; the D segment call TRBD2 is taken from the table without a DNA check. TRBV21-1 constitutes a pseudogene. The CDR3 extends over 14 amino acids. The CDR3 here is CASSKERLQETQYF. CDR3 nucleotides: TGTGCCAGCAGCAAAGAGAGACTCCAAGAGACCCAGTACTTC.

This clone was recorded once. The chain joins TRBV11-3 to TRBJ2-3; 7 bases map to TRBD1. The CDR3 consists of 14 residues. Trimming removed 4 bases from V and 7 bases from J; junction bases left unmatched: 8. CDR1 and CDR2 (germline): SGHNT, YENEEA. DNA of the CDR3: TGTGCCAGCAGCTCCGGACAGGACCCCTATACGCAGTATTTT. It translates to CASSSGQDPYTQYF.

The chain links TRBV7-8 to TRBJ2-2; TRBD1 is a possible D gene (6 bases). From germline, CDR1 is SGHVS and CDR2 FQNEAQ. The CDR3 has 15 residues. V was shortened by 3 bases and J by 4 bases, with 12 bases between the two germline ends. The CDR3 here is CASSFWGQGTGELFF. Written as DNA, the CDR3 is TGTGCCAGCAGCTTCTGGGGGCAGGGCACCGGGGAGCTGTTTTTT.

The chain combines TRBV27 with TRBJ1-6, with 7 bases matching TRBD1. The germline V gene encodes CDR1 MNHEY and CDR2 SMNVEV (reference sequence). V shed 5 bases, J shed 0 bases, and the junction held 10 bases outside the gene matches. The CDR3 is made up of 18 amino acids. CDR3: CASSIDRAGSSYNSPLHF. The CDR3 DNA reads as TGTGCCAGCAGTATCGACAGGGCCGGGAGCTCCTATAATTCACCCCTCCACTTT.

The J gene is TRBJ1-1, the V gene TRBV19; D call uncertain. Trimming took 6 bases from V and 5 from J, leaving 13 bases between them. The germline V gene has CDR1 LNHDA and CDR2 SQIVND (reference sequence). The CDR3 is 13 amino acids. CDR3 residues: CASRSGGWTEAFF. CDR3 in DNA: TGTGCCAGTAGAAGTGGAGGGTGGACTGAAGCTTTCTTT.

The table lists this clone with a count of one. V and J are TRBV9 and TRBJ2-6; 7 bases are shared with TRBD2. Germline V CDR1 and CDR2: SGDLS, YYNGEE. V gave up 3 bases and J gave up 0 bases; unmatched junction bases: 6. This CDR3 is 17 amino acids long. CDR3: CASSAGGRISGANVLTF. The CDR3 DNA reads TGTGCCAGCAGCGCCGGGGGGAGGATCTCTGGGGCCAACGTCCTGACTTTC.

Only a few counts were recorded for this clone. This chain uses TRBV7-3 with TRBJ2-7, with TRBD1 matching 7 bases. The length of the CDR3 is 11 residues. CDR1 is SGHTA, CDR2 FQGTGA, per germline. V shed 8 bases, J shed 4 bases, and the junction held 2 bases outside the gene matches. Written as DNA, the CDR3 is TGTGCCAGCCAGGACAGGTACGAGCAGTACTTC. Translated, it gives CASQDRYEQYF.

The chain links TRBV7-3 to TRBJ2-3; D perhaps matches TRBD1 (5 bases). Germline CDR1 and CDR2: SGHTA and FQGTGA. The ends were cut back, 6 bases at V and 1 base at J, with 14 bases in the middle. The CDR3 is made up of 15 amino acids. The DNA of the CDR3 is TGTGCCAGCAGTTCATCAGGGTTCGGCACAGATACGCAGTATTTT. Amino acids: CASSSSGFGTDTQYF.

The rearrangement joins TRBV7-2 to TRBJ1-2; tentative D call: TRBD1 (5 bases). Per the germline V gene, CDR1 is SGHTA and CDR2 is FQGNSA. There are 14 residues in the CDR3. The V and J ends lost 2 bases and 8 bases respectively, with 15 bases between them. The CDR3 DNA is TGTGCCAGCAGCTTAATCGGGGGGACCTTCGGCTACACCTTC. Translating gives CASSLIGGTFGYTF.

The chain is built from TRBV6-5 and TRBJ1-1; 8 positions agree with TRBD1. Germline V gene data show CDR1 as MNHEY and CDR2 as SVGAGI. V trimming: 0 bases; J trimming: 2 bases; junction bases outside the gene matches: 2. This CDR3 is 15 amino acids long. The CDR3 sequence is CASSYSGTGNTEAFF. CDR3 nucleotide sequence: TGTGCCAGCAGTTACTCAGGGACAGGAAACACTGAAGCTTTCTTT.

The rearrangement uses TRBV30 and TRBJ2-7, with 8 bases fitting TRBD2. CDR3 length: 15 amino acids. The junction had 9 bases not matched to a gene; V was cut back by 2 bases and J by 3 bases. The germline CDR1 and CDR2 sequences are GTSNPN and SVGIG (reference sequence). CDR3 nucleotide sequence: TGTGCCTGGAGTCCCCCGGGACTAGTTTTCTACGAGCAGTACTTC. Amino acids: CAWSPPGLVFYEQYF. Using reference TRBV30 and TRBJ2-7 for the parts outside the CDR3, the full variable domain is SQTIHQWPATLVQPVGSPLSLECTVEGTSNPNLYWYRQAAGRGLQLLFYSVGIGQISSEVPQNLSASRPQDRQFILSSKKLLLSDSGFYLCAWSPPGLVFYEQYFGPGTRLTVT.

This chain uses TRBV6-2 or TRBV6-3 with TRBJ2-7; D may be TRBD2 (6 bases). This CDR3 region has 15 residues. Trimming stripped 6 bases from V and 0 bases from J, with 15 bases between. CDR1 MNHEY and CDR2 SVGEGT come from the germline V gene. This chain's CDR3 is CASSRAGGSSYEQYF. The CDR3 DNA reads TGTGCCAGCAGCCGAGCGGGTGGCAGCTCCTACGAGCAGTACTTC.

V usage is TRBV27 and J usage is TRBJ2-3, with 8 bases matching TRBD1. Germline CDR1 is MNHEY and CDR2 is SMNVEV (reference sequence). V trimming: 6 bases; J trimming: 2 bases; junction bases outside the gene matches: 7. CDR3 size: 15 residues. The CDR3 spells CASRPDRELTDTQYF. CDR3 sequence (DNA): TGTGCCAGCAGGCCGGACAGGGAACTCACAGATACGCAGTATTTT.

The chain carries TRBV7-3 and TRBJ2-1; perhaps TRBD1 as D (6 bases). The CDR3 length is 16 residues. Germline CDR1 is SGHTA and CDR2 is FQGTGA. The V gene lost 1 base and the J gene lost 0 bases, with 10 bases spanning the gap. CDR3: CASSLRGQSSYNEQFF. The CDR3 nucleotides read TGTGCCAGCAGCTTAAGGGGACAAAGCTCCTACAATGAGCAGTTCTTC.

This clone was recorded only once. The V gene is TRBV11-2, the J gene TRBJ2-1, with a possible D match to TRBD2 (6 bases). CDR3 size: 14 residues. Trimming pared 3 bases from V and 2 bases from J, leaving 8 bases between. Looked up from germline, CDR1 is SGHAT and CDR2 is FQNNGV. In nucleotides, the CDR3 is TGTGCCAGCAGCTTCGCGGGAACCTACAATGAGCAGTTCTTC. Translating it yields CASSFAGTYNEQFF.

CDR3 region: CASSQEQGAHNEQFF. The DNA of the CDR3 is TGCGCCAGCAGCCAAGAACAGGGGGCCCACAATGAGCAGTTCTTC. This rearrangement joins TRBV4-3 to TRBJ2-1, with TRBD1 matching 9 bases. Germline CDR1 and CDR2: LGHNA and YSLEER. This CDR3 spans 15 amino acids. Trimming removed 0 bases from V and 5 bases from J; junction bases left unmatched: 2.

This rearrangement joins TRBV4-3 to TRBJ2-1; 9 bases are shared with TRBD2. CDR1 and CDR2 (germline): LGHNA, YSLEER. Trimming at V came to 4 bases and at J to 10 bases, leaving 2 bases not matched to a gene. The CDR3 has 12 residues. Here the CDR3 DNA reads TGCGCCAGCAGCCTTGCGGGGGGGGAGCAGTTCTTC. It encodes CASSLAGGEQFF.

The chain carries TRBV27 and TRBJ2-5; D may be TRBD1 (6 bases). The CDR3 loop spans 13 amino acids. Trimming pared 3 bases from V and 5 bases from J, leaving 10 bases between. Germline V gene lookup returns CDR1 MNHEY and CDR2 SMNVEV (reference sequence). The CDR3 sequence: CASSFGQGETQYF. CDR3 bases: TGTGCCAGCAGTTTCGGTCAGGGGGAGACCCAGTACTTC.

The CDR3 coding sequence is TGTGCCAGCAGTACCCTAGGGGGAAGCACTGAAGCTTTCTTT. Its translation: CASSTLGGSTEAFF. This chain uses TRBV6-5 with TRBJ1-1; perhaps TRBD1 as D (6 bases). The V and J ends lost 5 bases and 4 bases respectively, with 14 bases between them. In germline, CDR1 is MNHEY, CDR2 SVGAGI. The CDR3 is 14 amino acids.